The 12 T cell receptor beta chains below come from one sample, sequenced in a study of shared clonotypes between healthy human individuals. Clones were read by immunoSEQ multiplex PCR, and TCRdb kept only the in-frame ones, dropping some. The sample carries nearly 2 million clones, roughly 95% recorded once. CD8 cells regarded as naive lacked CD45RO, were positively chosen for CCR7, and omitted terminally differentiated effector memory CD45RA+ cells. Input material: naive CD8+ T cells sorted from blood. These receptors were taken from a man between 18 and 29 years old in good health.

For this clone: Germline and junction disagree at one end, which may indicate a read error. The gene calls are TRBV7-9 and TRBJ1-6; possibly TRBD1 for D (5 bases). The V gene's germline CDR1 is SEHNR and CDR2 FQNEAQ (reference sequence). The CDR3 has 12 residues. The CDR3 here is CASSLGAGPANF. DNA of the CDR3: TGTGCCAGCAGCTTAGGGGCGGGGCCAGCGAACTTT.

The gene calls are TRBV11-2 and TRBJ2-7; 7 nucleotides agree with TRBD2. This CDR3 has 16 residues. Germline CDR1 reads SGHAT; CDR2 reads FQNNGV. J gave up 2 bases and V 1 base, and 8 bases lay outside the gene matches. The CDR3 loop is CASSLGGLAVAYEQYF. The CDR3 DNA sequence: TGTGCCAGCAGCTTAGGTGGTCTAGCGGTTGCCTACGAGCAGTACTTC. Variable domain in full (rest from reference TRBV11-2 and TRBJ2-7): EAGVAQSPRYKIIEKRQSVAFWCNPISGHATLYWYQQILGQGPKLLIQFQNNGVVDDSQLPKDRFSAERLKGVDSTLKIQPAKLEDSAVYLCASSLGGLAVAYEQYFGPGTRLTVT.

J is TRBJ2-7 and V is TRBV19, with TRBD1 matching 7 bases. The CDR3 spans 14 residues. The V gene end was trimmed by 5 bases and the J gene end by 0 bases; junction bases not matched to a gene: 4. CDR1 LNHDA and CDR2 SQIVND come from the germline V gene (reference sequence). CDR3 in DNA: TGTGCCAGTAGTCAGACAGGGAGCTCCTACGAGCAGTACTTC. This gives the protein CASSQTGSSYEQYF.

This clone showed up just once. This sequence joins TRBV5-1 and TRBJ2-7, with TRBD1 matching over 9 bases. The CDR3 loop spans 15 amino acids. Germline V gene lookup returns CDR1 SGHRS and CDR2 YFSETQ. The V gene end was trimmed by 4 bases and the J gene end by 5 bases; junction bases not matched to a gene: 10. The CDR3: CASSGPGQGAHEQYF. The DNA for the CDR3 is TGCGCCAGCAGCGGCCCGGGACAGGGAGCCCACGAGCAGTACTTC.

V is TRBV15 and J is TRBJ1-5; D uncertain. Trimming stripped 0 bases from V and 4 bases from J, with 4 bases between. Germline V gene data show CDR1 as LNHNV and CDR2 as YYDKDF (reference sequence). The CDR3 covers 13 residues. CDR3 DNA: TGTGCCACCAGCAGAGATCGGAATCAGCCCCAGCATTTT. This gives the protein CATSRDRNQPQHF.

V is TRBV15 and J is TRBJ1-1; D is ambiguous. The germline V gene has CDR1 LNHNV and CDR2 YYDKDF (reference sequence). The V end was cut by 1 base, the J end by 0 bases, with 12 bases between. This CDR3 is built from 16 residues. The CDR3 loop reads CATSRGGMEMNTEAFF. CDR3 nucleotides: TGTGCCACCAGCAGAGGGGGTATGGAAATGAACACTGAAGCTTTCTTT.

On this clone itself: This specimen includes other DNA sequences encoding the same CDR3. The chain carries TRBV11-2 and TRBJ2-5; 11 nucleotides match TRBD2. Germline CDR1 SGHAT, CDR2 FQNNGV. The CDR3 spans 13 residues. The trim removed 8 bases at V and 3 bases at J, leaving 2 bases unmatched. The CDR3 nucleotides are TGTGCCAGCCGGGGACTAGCGGAAGAGACCCAGTACTTC. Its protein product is CASRGLAEETQYF.

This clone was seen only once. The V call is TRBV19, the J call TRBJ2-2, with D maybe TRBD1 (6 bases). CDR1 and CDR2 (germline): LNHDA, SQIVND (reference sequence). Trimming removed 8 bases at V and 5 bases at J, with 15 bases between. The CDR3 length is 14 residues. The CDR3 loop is CASRIGTLTGELFF. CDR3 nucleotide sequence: TGTGCCAGTCGGATCGGGACACTGACCGGGGAGCTGTTTTTT.

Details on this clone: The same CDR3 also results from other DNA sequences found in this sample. The CDR3 DNA reads as TGCAGCGTTGAGGGTAATGAGCAGTTCTTC. This sequence encodes CSVEGNEQFF. V is TRBV29-1 and J is TRBJ2-1, with D unclear. The CDR3 length is 10 residues. The germline V gene encodes CDR1 SQVTM and CDR2 ANQGSEA. V was trimmed by 3 bases and J by 7 bases, leaving 4 bases between them.

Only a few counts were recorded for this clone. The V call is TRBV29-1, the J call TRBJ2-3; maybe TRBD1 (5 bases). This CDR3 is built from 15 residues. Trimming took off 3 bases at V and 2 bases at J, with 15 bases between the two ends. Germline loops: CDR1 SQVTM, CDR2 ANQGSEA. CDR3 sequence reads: CSVDETADPTDTQYF. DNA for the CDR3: TGCAGCGTTGATGAGACAGCCGATCCCACAGATACGCAGTATTTT.

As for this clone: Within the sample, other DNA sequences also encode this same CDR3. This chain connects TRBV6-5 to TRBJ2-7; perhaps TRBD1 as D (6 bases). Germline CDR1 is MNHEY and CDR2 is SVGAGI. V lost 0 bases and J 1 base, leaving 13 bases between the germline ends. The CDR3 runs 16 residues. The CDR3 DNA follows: TGTGCCAGCAGTTACTCATCGGGACACCTTTCCTACGAGCAGTACTTC. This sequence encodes CASSYSSGHLSYEQYF.

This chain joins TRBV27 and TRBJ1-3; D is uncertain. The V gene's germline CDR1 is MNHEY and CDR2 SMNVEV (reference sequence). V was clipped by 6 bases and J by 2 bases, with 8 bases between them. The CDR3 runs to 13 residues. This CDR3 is CASRARTGNTIYF. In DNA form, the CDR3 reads TGTGCCAGCAGAGCACGGACTGGAAACACCATATATTTT.